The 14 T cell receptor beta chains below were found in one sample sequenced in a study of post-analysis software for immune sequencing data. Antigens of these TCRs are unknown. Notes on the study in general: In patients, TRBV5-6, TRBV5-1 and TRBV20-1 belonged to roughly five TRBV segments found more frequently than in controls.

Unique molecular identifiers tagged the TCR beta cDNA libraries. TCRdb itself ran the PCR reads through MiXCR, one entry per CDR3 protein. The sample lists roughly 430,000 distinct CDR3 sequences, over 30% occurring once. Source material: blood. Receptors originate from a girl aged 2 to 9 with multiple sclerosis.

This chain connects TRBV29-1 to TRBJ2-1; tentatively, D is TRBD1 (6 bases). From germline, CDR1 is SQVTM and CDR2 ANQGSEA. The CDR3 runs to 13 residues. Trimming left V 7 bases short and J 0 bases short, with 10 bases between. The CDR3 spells CSGGRPSYNEQFF. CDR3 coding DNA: TGCAGCGGGGGGCGTCCCTCCTACAATGAGCAGTTCTTC.

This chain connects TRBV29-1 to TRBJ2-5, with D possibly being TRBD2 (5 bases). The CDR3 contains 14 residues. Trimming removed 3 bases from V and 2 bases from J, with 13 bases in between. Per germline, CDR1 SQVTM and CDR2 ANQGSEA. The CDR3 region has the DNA TGCAGCGTTGAGGGAATGGACTCTCAAGAGACCCAGTACTTC. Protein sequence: CSVEGMDSQETQYF.

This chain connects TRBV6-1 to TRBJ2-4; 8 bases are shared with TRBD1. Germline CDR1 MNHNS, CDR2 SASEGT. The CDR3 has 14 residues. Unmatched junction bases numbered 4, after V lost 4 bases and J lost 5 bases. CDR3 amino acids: CASSAMTGENIQYF. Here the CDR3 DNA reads TGTGCCAGCAGTGCCATGACAGGGGAAAACATTCAGTACTTC.

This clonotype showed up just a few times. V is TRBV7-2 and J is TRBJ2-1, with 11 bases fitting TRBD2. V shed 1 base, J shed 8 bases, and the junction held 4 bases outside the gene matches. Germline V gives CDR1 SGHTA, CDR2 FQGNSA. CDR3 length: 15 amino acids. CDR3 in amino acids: CASSLGVSGRDEQFF. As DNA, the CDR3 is TGTGCCAGCAGCTTAGGGGTTAGCGGGAGGGATGAGCAGTTCTTC.

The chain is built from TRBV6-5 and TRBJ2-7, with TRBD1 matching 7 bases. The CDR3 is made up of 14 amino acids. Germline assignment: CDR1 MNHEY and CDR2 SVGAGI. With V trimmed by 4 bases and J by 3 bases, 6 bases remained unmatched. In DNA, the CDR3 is TGTGCCAGCAGTTTCGACAGGGAAGGCTACGAGCAGTACTTC. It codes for CASSFDREGYEQYF.

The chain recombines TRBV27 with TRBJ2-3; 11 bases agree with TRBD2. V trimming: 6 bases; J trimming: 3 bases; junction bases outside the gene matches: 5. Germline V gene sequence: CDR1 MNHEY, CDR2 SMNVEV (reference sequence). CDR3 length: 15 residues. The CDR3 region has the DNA TGTGCCAGCAGCCCACTAGCGGGGGTTACAGATACGCAGTATTTT. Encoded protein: CASSPLAGVTDTQYF.

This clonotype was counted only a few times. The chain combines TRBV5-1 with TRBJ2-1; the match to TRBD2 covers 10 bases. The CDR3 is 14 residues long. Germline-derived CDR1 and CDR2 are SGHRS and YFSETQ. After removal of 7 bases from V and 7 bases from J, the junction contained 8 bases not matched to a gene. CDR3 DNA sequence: TGCGCCAGCCGCTGGGCTAGCGGGAGTAATGAGCAGTTCTTC. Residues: CASRWASGSNEQFF.

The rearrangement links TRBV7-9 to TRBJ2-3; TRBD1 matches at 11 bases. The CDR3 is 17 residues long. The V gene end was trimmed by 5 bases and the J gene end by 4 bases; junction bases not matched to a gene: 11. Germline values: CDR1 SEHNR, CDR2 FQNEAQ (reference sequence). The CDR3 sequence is CASSMGQGGLDADTQYF. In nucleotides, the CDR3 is TGTGCCAGCAGCATGGGACAGGGGGGACTTGACGCAGATACGCAGTATTTT.

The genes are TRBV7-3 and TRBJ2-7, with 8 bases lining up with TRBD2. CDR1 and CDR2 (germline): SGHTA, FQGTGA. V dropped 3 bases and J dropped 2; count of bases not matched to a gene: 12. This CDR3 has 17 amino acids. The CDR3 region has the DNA TGTGCCAGCAGCTTGAGGACTAGCCGCCGAGGACCCTACGAGCAGTACTTC. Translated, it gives CASSLRTSRRGPYEQYF.

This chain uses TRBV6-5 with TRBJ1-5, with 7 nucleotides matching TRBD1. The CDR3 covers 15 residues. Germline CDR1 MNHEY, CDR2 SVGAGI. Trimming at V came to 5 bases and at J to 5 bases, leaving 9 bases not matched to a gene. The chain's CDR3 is CASSLGTVLDQPQHF. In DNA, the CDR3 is TGTGCCAGCAGTCTCGGGACAGTGCTCGATCAGCCCCAGCATTTT.

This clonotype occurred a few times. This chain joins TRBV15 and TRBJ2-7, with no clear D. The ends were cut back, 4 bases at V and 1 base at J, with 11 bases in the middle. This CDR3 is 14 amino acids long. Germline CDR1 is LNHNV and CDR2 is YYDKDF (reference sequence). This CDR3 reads CATSITIGSYEQYF. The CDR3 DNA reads TGTGCCACCAGCATAACCATAGGGTCCTACGAGCAGTACTTC.

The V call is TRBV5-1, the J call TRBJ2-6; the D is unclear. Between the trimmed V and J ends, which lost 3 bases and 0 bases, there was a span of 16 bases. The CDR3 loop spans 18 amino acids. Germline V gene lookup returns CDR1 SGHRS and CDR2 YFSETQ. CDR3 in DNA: TGCGCCAGCAGCTCGACGACTGGCGCCAGCTCTGGGGCCAACGTCCTGACTTTC. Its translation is CASSSTTGASSGANVLTF.

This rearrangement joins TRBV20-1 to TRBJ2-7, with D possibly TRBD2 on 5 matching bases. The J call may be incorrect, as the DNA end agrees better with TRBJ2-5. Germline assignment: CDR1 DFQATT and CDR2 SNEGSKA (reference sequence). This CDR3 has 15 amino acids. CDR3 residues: CSARDHPGIRMTQYF. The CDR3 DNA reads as TGCAGTGCTAGAGATCACCCCGGGATAAGAATGACCCAGTACTTC.

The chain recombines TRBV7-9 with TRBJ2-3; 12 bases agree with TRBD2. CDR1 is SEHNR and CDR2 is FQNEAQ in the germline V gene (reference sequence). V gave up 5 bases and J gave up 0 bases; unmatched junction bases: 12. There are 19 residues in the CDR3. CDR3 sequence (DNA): TGTGCCAGCAGCCCCGTGACTAGCGGGAGCCTTTCTAGCACAGATACGCAGTATTTT. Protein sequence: CASSPVTSGSLSSTDTQYF.